This TCR beta chain came from a study of T cells after yellow fever vaccination. Study outcomes and limitations: Highly abundant clonotypes carried over from the bulk population could end up in FACS-sorted repertoires as contaminants. At 95% to 98% for CD4 and roughly 87% for CD8, most primary-vaccination clones showed up again after the booster. Weaker overall, the secondary response nonetheless peaked faster (day 5 versus 15).

The ends were cut back, 2 bases at V and 10 bases at J, with 21 bases in the middle. Germline CDR1 MDHEN, CDR2 SYDVKM. This CDR3 comprises 16 residues. The sample holds many counts of this clonotype. Its specificity is unknown. 5'RACE template switching generated TCR cDNA, adding a universal primer site and UMIs. TCRdb re-analysed the 5' RACE reads in MiXCR, keeping a single row per CDR3 protein. The sample lists tens of thousands of distinct CDR3 sequences, under 6.5% seen once, with about 2% in the top ten. This sequence joins TRBV28 and TRBJ1-5; D not resolved. This specimen consisted of CD4+ T cells sorted from PBMCs, obtained more than 13 days after the first yellow fever vaccination. The sequence came from a man between 18 and 29 years old who received the YFV17D yellow fever vaccine. As DNA, the CDR3 is TGTGCCAGCAGTTTAGGTGGAGTACAGTTTAATCCCCCCCAGCATTTT. It encodes CASSLGGVQFNPPQHF. The full variable domain, in which reference TRBV28 and TRBJ1-5 provide the parts outside the CDR3, is DVKVTQSSRYLVKRTGEKVFLECVQDMDHENMFWYRQDPGLGLRLIYFSYDVKMKEKGDIPEGYSVSREKKERFSLILESASTNQTSMYLCASSLGGVQFNPPQHFGDGTRLSIL.